This record concerns one TCR beta chain sequence. Its antigen is undetermined. This sample is drawn from a study of regulatory T cells in long-lasting Graves disease. Whole-study context: Over 5 years of antithyroid drugs plus positive TSH receptor antibodies defined persistent Graves' disease.

HTBI primers from iRepertoire and Arm-PCR of CDR3 regions yielded the TCR beta libraries. TCRdb analysed the multiplex PCR reads with MiXCR anew, one entry per CDR3 protein. This repertoire shows some 420,000 distinct CDR3 sequences, 22% found once; its top ten account for roughly 13%. The time point: persistent/refractory GD, antithyroid drugs over 5 years with positive TRAb. Preparation of the TCR library used RNA extracted from PBMCs. Study-wide points: Persistent patients had more shared public clonotypes (around 3,000) than new patients (966). TCR diversity was lower in persistent Graves' patients than in newly diagnosed ones.

The CDR3 totals 16 residues. The V segment lost 6 bases and the J segment 5 bases; nucleotides outside the gene matches: 7. CDR1 and CDR2 from the germline V gene are LNHDA and SQIVND (reference sequence). The genes are TRBV19 and TRBJ1-4, with 12 bases identical to TRBD1. This sequence was found in a female donor with Graves disease. The sample consisted of peripheral blood mononuclear cells (PBMCs), taken when the disease was refractory, from a patient treated with antithyroid drugs. The CDR3 nucleotides are TGTGCCAGTAGCAACGACGGGACAGGGGGCAATGAAAAACTGTTTTTT. Encoded protein: CASSNDGTGGNEKLFF.